What follows is one T cell receptor (beta chain) and its context. This sample's treatment: oral pan-JAK inhibitor, 5-10 mg twice daily. Individuals with alopecia areata gave both lesional scalp punch biopsies and peripheral blood for collection. TCR sequencing used cDNA made by reverse transcription of extracted RNA. Sequenced by immunoSEQ multiplex PCR; TCRdb stores in-frame clones only, minus some. Here the sample spans around 100,000 clones, 60% being singletons. Germline V lookup: CDR1 GTSNPN, CDR2 SVGIG (reference sequence). CDR3 length: 10 residues. Between the trimmed V and J ends, which lost 1 base and 14 bases, there was a span of 8 bases. The entry originates in a study of CD8+ T cells in alopecia areata.

This chain uses TRBV30 with TRBJ2-2; the D gene is possibly TRBD1 (6 bases). The sequence was obtained from a human donor with alopecia areata. The input for sequencing was CD8+ T cells sorted from blood, taken between weeks 55 and 65, from a patient treated with tofacitinib. In nucleotides, the CDR3 is TGTGCCTGGAGTGGACAGGAACTGTTTTTT. Protein product: CAWSGQELFF.